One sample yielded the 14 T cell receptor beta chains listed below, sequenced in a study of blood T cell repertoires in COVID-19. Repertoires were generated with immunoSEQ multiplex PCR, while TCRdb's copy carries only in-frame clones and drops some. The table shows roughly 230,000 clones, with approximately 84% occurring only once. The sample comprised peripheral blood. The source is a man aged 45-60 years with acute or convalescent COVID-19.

The CDR3 spells CASRPTGAPYGYTF. In DNA, the CDR3 is TGTGCCAGCAGACCAACAGGGGCCCCCTATGGCTACACCTTC. The V call is TRBV27, the J call TRBJ1-2; 7 nucleotides agree with TRBD1. Germline assignment: CDR1 MNHEY and CDR2 SMNVEV (reference sequence). The CDR3 spans 14 residues. V gave up 6 bases and J gave up 4 bases; unmatched junction bases: 8.

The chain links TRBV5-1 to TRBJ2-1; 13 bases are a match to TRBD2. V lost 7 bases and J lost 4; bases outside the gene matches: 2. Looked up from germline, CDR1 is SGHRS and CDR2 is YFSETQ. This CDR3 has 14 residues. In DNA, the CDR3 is TGCGCCAGCGGGACTAGCGGGATGTACAATGAGCAGTTCTTC. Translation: CASGTSGMYNEQFF.

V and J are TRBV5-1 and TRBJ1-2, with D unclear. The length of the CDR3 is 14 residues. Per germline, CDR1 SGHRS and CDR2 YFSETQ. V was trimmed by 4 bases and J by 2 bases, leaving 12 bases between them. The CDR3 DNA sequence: TGCGCCAGCAGCCGGGAAGGGCAGAACTATGGCTACACCTTC. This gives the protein CASSREGQNYGYTF.

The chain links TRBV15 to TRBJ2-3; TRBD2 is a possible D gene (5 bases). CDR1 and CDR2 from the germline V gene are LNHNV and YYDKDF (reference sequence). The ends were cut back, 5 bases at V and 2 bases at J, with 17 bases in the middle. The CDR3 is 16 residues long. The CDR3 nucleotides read TGTGCCACCAGCTGGCGGGCAAGTTCCGACACAGATACGCAGTATTTT. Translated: CATSWRASSDTDTQYF.

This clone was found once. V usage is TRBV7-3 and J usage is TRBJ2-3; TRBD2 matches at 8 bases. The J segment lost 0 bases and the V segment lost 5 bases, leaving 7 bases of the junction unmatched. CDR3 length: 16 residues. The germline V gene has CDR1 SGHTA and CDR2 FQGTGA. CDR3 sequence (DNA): TGTGCCAGCAGCGAGGGGGTAGCGGGGAGCACAGATACGCAGTATTTT. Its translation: CASSEGVAGSTDTQYF.

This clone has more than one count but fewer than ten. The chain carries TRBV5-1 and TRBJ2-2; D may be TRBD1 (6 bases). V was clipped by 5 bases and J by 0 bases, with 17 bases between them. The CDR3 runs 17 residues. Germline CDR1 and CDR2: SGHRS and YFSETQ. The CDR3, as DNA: TGCGCCAGCAGTTCTCTTGGGACACCCGCGAACACCGGGGAGCTGTTTTTT. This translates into CASSSLGTPANTGELFF.

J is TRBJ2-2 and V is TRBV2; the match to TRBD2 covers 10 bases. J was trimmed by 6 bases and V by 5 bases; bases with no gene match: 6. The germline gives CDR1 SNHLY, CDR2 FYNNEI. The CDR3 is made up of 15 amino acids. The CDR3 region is CASSTSGRASGELFF. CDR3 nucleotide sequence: TGTGCCAGCAGTACGAGCGGGAGGGCTTCCGGGGAGCTGTTTTTT.

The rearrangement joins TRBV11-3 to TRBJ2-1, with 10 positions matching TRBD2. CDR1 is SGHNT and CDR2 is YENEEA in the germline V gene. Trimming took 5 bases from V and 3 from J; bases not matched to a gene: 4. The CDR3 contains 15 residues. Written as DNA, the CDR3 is TGTGCCAGCAGCCCCGGACTAGCGGACTACAATGAGCAGTTCTTC. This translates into CASSPGLADYNEQFF. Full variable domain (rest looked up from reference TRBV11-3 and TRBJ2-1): EAGVVQSPRYKIIEKKQPVAFWCNPISGHNTLYWYLQNLGQGPELLIRYENEEAVDDSQLPKDRFSAERLKGVDSTLKIQPAELGDSAVYLCASSPGLADYNEQFFGPGTRLTVL.

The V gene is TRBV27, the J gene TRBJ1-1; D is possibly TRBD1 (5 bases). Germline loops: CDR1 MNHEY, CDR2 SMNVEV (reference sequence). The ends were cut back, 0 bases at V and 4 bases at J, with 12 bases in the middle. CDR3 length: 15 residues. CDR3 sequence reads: CASSLSTAGLTEAFF. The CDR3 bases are TGTGCCAGCAGTTTATCGACGGCAGGGCTCACTGAAGCTTTCTTT.

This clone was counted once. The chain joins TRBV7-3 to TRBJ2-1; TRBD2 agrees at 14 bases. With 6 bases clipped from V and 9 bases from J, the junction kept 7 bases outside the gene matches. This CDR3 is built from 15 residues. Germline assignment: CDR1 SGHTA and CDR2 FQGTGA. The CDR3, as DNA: TGTGCCAGCAGACAGGGACTAGCGGGAGCAGGTGAGCAGTTCTTC. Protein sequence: CASRQGLAGAGEQFF.

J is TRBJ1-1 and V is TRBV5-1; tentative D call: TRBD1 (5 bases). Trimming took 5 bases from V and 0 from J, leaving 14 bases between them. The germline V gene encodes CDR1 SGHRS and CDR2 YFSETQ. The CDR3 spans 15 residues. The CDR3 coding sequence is TGCGCCAGCAGTCCAAACTCACAGGTGAACACTGAAGCTTTCTTT. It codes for CASSPNSQVNTEAFF.

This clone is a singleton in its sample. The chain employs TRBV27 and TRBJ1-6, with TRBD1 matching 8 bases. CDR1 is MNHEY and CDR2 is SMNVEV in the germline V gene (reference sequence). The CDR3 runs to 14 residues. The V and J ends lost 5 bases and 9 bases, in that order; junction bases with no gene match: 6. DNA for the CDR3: TGTGCCAGCAGTCCCTTGGACAGGGCTTCACCCCTCCACTTT. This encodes CASSPLDRASPLHF.

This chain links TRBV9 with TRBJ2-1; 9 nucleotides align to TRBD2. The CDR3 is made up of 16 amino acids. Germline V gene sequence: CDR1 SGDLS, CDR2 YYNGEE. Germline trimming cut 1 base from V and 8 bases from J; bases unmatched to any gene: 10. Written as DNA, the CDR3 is TGTGCCAGCAGCGTAACCCCCTTAGCGGGAGCCTATGAGCAGTTCTTC. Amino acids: CASSVTPLAGAYEQFF.

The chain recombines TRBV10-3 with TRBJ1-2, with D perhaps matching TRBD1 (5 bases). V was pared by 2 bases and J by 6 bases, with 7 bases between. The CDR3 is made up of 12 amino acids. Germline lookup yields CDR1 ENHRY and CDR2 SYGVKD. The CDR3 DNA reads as TGTGCCATCAGTGAGCAGGGCGATGGCTACACCTTC. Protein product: CAISEQGDGYTF.